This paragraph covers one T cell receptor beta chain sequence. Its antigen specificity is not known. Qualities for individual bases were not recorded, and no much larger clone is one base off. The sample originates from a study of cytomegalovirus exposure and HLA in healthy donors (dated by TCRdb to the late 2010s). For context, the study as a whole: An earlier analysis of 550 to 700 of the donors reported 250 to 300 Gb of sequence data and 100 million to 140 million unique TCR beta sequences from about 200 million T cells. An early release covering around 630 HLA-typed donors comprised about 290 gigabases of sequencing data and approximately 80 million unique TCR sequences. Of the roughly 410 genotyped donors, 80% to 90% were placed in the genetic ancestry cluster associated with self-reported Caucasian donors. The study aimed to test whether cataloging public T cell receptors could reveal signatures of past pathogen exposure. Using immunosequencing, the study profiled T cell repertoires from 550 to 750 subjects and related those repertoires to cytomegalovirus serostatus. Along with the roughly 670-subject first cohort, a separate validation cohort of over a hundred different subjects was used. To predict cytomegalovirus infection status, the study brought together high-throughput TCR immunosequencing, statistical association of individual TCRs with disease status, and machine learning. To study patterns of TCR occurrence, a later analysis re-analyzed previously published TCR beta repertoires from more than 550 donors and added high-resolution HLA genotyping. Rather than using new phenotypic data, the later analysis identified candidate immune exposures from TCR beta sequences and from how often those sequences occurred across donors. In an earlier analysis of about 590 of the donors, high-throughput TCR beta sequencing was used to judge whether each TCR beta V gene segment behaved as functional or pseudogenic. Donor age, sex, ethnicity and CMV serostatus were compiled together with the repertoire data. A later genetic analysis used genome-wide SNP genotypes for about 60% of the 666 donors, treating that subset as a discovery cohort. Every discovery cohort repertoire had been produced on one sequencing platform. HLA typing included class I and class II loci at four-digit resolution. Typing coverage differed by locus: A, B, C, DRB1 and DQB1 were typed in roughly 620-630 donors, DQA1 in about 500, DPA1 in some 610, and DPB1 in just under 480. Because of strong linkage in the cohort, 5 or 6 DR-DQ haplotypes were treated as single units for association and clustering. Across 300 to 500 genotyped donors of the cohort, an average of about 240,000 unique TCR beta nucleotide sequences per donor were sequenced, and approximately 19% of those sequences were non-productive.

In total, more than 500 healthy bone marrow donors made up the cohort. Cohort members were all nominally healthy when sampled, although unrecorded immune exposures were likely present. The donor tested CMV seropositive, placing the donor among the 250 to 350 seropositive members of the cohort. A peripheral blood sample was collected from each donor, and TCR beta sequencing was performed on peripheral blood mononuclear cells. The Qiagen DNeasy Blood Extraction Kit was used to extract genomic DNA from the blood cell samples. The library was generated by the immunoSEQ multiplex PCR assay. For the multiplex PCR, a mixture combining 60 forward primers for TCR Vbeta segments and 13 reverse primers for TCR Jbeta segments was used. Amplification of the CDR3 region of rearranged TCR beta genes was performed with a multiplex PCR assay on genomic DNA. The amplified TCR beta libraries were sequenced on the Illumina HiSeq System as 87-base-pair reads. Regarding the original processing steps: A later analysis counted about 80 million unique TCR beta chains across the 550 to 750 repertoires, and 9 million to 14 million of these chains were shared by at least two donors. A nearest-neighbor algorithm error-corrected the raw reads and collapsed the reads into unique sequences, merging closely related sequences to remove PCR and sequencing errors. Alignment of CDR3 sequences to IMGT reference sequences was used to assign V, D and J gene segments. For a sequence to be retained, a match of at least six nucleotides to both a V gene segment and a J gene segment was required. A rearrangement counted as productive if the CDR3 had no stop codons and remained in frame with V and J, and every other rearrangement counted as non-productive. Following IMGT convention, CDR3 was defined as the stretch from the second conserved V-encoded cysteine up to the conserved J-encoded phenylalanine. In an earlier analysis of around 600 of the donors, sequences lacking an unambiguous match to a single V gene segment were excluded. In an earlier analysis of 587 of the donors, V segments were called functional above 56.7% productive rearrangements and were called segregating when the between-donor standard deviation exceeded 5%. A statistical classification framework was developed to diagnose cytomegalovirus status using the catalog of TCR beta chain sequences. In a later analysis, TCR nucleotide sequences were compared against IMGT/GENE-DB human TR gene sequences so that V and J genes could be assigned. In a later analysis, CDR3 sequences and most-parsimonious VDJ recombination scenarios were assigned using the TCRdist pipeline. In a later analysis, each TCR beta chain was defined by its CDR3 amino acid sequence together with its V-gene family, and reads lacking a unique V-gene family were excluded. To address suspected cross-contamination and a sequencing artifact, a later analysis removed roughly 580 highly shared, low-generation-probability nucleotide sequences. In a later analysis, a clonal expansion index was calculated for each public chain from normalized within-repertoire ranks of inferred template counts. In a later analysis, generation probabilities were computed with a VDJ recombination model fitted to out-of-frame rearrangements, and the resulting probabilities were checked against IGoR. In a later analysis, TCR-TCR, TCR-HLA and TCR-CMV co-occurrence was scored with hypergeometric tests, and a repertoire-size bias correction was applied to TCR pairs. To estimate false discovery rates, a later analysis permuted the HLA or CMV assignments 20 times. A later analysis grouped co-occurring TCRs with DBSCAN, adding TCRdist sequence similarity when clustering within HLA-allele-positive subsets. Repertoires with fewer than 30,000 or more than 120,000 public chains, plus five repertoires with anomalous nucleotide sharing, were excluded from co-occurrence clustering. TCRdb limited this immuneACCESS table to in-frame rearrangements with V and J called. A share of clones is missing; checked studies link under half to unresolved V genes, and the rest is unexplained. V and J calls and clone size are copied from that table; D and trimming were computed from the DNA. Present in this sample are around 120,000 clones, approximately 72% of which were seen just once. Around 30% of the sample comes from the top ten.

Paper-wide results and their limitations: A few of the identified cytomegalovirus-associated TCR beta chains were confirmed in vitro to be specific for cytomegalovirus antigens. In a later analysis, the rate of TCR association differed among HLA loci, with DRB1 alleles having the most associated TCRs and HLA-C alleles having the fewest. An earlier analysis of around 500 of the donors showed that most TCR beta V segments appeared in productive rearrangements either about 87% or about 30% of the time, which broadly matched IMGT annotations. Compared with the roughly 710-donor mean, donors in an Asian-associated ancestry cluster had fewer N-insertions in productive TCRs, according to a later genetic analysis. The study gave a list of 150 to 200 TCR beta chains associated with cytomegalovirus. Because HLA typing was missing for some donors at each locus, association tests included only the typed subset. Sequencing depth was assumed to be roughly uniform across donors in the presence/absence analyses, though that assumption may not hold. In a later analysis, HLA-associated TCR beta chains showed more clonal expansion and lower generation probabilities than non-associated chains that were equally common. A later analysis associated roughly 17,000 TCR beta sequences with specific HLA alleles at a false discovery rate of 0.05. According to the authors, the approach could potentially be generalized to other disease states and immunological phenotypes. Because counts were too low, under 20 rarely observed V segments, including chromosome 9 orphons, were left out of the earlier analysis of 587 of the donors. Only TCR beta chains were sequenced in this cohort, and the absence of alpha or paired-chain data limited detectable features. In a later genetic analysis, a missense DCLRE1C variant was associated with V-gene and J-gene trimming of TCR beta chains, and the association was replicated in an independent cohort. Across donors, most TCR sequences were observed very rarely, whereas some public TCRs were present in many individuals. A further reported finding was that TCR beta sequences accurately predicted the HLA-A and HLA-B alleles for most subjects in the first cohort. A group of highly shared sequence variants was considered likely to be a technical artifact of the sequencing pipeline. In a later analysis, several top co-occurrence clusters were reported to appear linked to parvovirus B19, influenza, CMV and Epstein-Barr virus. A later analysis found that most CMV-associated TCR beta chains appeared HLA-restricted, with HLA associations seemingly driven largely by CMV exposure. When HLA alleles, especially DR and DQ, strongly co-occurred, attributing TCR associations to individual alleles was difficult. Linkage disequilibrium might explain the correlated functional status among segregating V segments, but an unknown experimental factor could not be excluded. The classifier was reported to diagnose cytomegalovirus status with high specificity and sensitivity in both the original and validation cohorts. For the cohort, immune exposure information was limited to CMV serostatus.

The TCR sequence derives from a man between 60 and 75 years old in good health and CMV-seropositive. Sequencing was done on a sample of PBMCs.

The base sequence is TGTGCCAGCAGTTTACCCGCGGGAGCAGCTCTCGAGCAGTACTTC. Its coded protein is CASSLPAGAALEQYF. The rearranged chain carries TRBV28 and TRBJ2-7; TRBD2 agrees with 7 junctional bases. The CDR3 runs 15 residues from the cysteine to the phenylalanine. The retained sequence is limited to the CDR3, 45 bases, with the frame set at the first base. Sequences MDHEN (CDR1) and SYDVKM (CDR2) are obtained from the germline V gene. V is pruned by 2 bases and J by 6 bases, leaving 10 bases of the junction without a gene match.